The 23 T cell receptor beta chains listed next were all sequenced from one sample in a study of control samples from healthy donors and cancer patients. Assay used: immunoSEQ multiplex PCR; TCRdb lists only in-frame clones, some missing. The sample has under 100,000 clones; around 90% are singletons. The specimen sequenced was blood. Receptors were obtained from a woman in her 70s in good health.

This clone was recorded only once. CDR3 sequence reads: CASSESGGGNQPQHF. In DNA form, the CDR3 reads TGCGCCAGCAGTGAGTCGGGTGGCGGCAATCAGCCCCAGCATTTT. The chain joins TRBV10-2 to TRBJ1-5; D not resolved. The V and J ends lost 0 bases and 2 bases respectively, with 8 bases between them. Germline V gene data show CDR1 as WSHSY and CDR2 as SAAADI. This CDR3 is 15 amino acids long.

The count of this clone is one. CDR3 residues: CASSLATYYNEQFF. The CDR3 region has the DNA TGTGCCAGCAGCTTAGCCACTTACTACAATGAGCAGTTCTTC. The chain joins TRBV7-9 to TRBJ2-1; unclear D gene. Germline CDR1 is SEHNR and CDR2 is FQNEAQ (reference sequence). V gave up 0 bases and J gave up 3 bases, with 6 bases separating them. The CDR3 loop spans 14 amino acids.

The rearrangement uses TRBV6-5 and TRBJ1-1; D is unresolved. The CDR3 has 15 residues. Germline CDR1 is MNHEY and CDR2 is SVGAGI. Deletions cut 4 bases from V and 3 bases from J, with 15 bases between. The CDR3 sequence is CASSSVMGKDTEAFF. The CDR3 DNA follows: TGTGCCAGCAGTTCGGTAATGGGGAAGGACACTGAAGCTTTCTTT.

This chain connects TRBV9 to TRBJ2-3; TRBD2 matches at 8 bases. Germline V gene sequence: CDR1 SGDLS, CDR2 YYNGEE. CDR3 length: 15 amino acids. The ends lost 4 bases at V and 2 bases at J; junction bases unmatched: 6. The CDR3 sequence: CASSLAGDYTDTQYF. The CDR3, as DNA: TGTGCCAGCAGCCTAGCGGGCGATTACACAGATACGCAGTATTTT.

This clone was seen once. V gene TRBV5-5 combines with J gene TRBJ2-1, with 7 bases that match TRBD1. Unmatched junction bases numbered 16, after V lost 4 bases and J lost 0 bases. CDR1 is SGHKS, CDR2 YYEKEE, per germline (reference sequence). CDR3 length: 19 residues. The CDR3 loop is CASSRPGQRGVSSYNEQFF. Here the CDR3 DNA reads TGTGCCAGCAGCCGACCGGGACAGCGAGGGGTAAGCTCCTACAATGAGCAGTTCTTC.

The chain is built from TRBV9 and TRBJ2-5; D perhaps matches TRBD1 (5 bases). Germline assignment: CDR1 SGDLS and CDR2 YYNGEE. The CDR3 covers 15 residues. V was cut by 0 bases and J by 0 bases, with 9 bases left in between. This chain's CDR3 is CASSVGTQYQETQYF. The DNA for the CDR3 is TGTGCCAGCAGCGTAGGGACACAGTACCAAGAGACCCAGTACTTC.

The V and J genes are TRBV7-6 and TRBJ2-6; D not certain. Trimming left V 7 bases short and J 0 bases short, with 7 bases between. This CDR3 region has 14 residues. In germline, CDR1 is SGHVS, CDR2 FNYEAQ. The CDR3 region has the DNA TGTGCCAGCAAACCCGACTCTGGGGCCAACGTCCTGACTTTC. This codes for CASKPDSGANVLTF.

This chain joins TRBV3-1 (or the pseudogene TRBV3-2) and TRBJ1-2; D perhaps matches TRBD1 (5 bases). V lost 1 base, J lost 8 bases, and 17 bases lay in between. The CDR3 extends over 15 amino acids. Germline V gene sequence: CDR1 LGHDT, CDR2 YNNKEL (reference sequence). The CDR3 spells CASSQGGRGGDGYTF. The CDR3 nucleotides read TGTGCCAGCAGCCAAGGAGGCCGGGGAGGGGACGGCTACACCTTC.

The rearrangement links TRBV18 to TRBJ2-7; 7 nucleotides align to TRBD1. The J segment lost 6 bases and the V segment lost 3 bases, leaving 8 bases of the junction unmatched. CDR1 and CDR2 from the germline V gene are KGHSH and LQKENI. The CDR3 is 14 amino acids. CDR3 sequence reads: CASSPGTALGEQYF. For the CDR3, the DNA is TGTGCCAGCTCACCCGGGACAGCCCTGGGCGAGCAGTACTTC.

The chain has TRBV18 and TRBJ1-3, with a tentative D call TRBD1 (6 bases). CDR3 size: 17 residues. CDR1 is KGHSH and CDR2 is LQKENI in the germline V gene. Trimming stripped 3 bases from V and 0 bases from J, with 15 bases between. The DNA for the CDR3 is TGTGCCAGCTCACCCCTCAGGGGACAAAACTCTGGAAACACCATATATTTT. Translating it yields CASSPLRGQNSGNTIYF.

This chain uses TRBV13 with TRBJ2-1; D is ambiguous. Deletions cut 5 bases from V and 3 bases from J, with 14 bases between. Looked up from germline, CDR1 is PRHDT and CDR2 is FYEKMQ (reference sequence). The CDR3 has 15 residues. In nucleotides, the CDR3 is TGTGCCAGCAGCCCCTCGGGCGTCATCTACAATGAGCAGTTCTTC. This codes for CASSPSGVIYNEQFF.

The rearrangement uses TRBV6-5 and TRBJ1-3; a possible D gene is TRBD1 (6 bases). V was cut by 7 bases and J by 0 bases, with 13 bases left in between. Germline V CDR1 and CDR2: MNHEY, SVGAGI. The CDR3 contains 15 residues. CDR3 nucleotides: TGTGCCAGCACCTGGACAGATACCTCTGGAAACACCATATATTTT. Its protein is CASTWTDTSGNTIYF.

The chain combines TRBV6-5 with TRBJ2-3; D unclear. The CDR3 extends over 13 amino acids. The germline V and J ends were trimmed by 6 bases and 2 bases, with 9 bases remaining between them. Germline values: CDR1 MNHEY, CDR2 SVGAGI. The CDR3 DNA is TGTGCCAGCAGGGCTGCGGCCACAGATACGCAGTATTTT. It yields the protein CASRAAATDTQYF.

The chain is built from TRBV9 and TRBJ1-1; D uncertain. Germline V gene data show CDR1 as SGDLS and CDR2 as YYNGEE. CDR3 length equals 14 residues. Trimming cost V 4 bases and J 4 bases, with 14 bases left between them. CDR3 nucleotides: TGTGCCAGCAGCCCCGCCCCGGGTTCCACTGAAGCTTTCTTT. It specifies CASSPAPGSTEAFF.

The CDR3 here is CASRKDRIGYTF. The CDR3 DNA reads TGTGCCAGCCGAAAAGACAGGATCGGCTACACCTTC. The V and J genes are TRBV2 and TRBJ1-2, with a possible D match to TRBD1 (6 bases). V was shortened by 8 bases and J by 8 bases, with 15 bases between the two germline ends. Germline V gene data show CDR1 as SNHLY and CDR2 as FYNNEI. The length of the CDR3 is 12 residues.

This chain links TRBV3-1 (or the pseudogene TRBV3-2) with TRBJ1-3; D ambiguous. Germline V gene data show CDR1 as LGHDT and CDR2 as YNNKEL (reference sequence). V gave up 7 bases and J gave up 4 bases, with 8 bases separating them. The CDR3 spans 12 residues. The CDR3 nucleotides are TGTGCCAGCACCGCCGCCGGAAACACCATATATTTT. It is translated as CASTAAGNTIYF.

The CDR3 region has the DNA TGCGCCAGCAGCCCGGACAGGAGGAACACTGAAGCTTTCTTT. Protein: CASSPDRRNTEAFF. The genes are TRBV5-1 and TRBJ1-1, with 7 bases that match TRBD1. This CDR3 comprises 14 residues. V shed 4 bases, J shed 1 base, and the junction held 4 bases outside the gene matches. CDR1 is SGHRS and CDR2 is YFSETQ in the germline V gene.

The genes are TRBV6-5 and TRBJ1-6, with a possible D match to TRBD1 (5 bases). The CDR3 loop spans 14 amino acids. V was pared by 8 bases and J by 9 bases, with 17 bases between. Germline V gene sequence: CDR1 MNHEY, CDR2 SVGAGI. The CDR3 coding sequence is TGTGCCAGCGGTTGGTCAGGGAGCGCTTCACCCCTCCACTTT. As protein: CASGWSGSASPLHF.

The rearrangement joins TRBV19 to TRBJ1-2; D call uncertain. Germline V gives CDR1 LNHDA, CDR2 SQIVND (reference sequence). This CDR3 has 13 residues. V was pared by 3 bases and J by 4 bases, with 9 bases between. In nucleotides, the CDR3 is TGTGCCAGTAGTATGCGGCAGTTCTATGGCTACACCTTC. Protein product: CASSMRQFYGYTF.

J is TRBJ2-7 and V is TRBV5-4, with D perhaps matching TRBD1 (5 bases). Trimming left V 4 bases short and J 1 base short, with 9 bases between. CDR1 and CDR2 from the germline V gene are SGHNT and YYREEE (reference sequence). The CDR3 covers 13 residues. CDR3 sequence reads: CASSVDRSYEQYF. The CDR3 DNA reads TGTGCCAGCAGCGTAGACAGATCCTACGAGCAGTACTTC. Filled out from reference TRBV5-4 and TRBJ2-7, the complete variable domain reads ETGVTQSPTHLIKTRGQQVTLRCSSQSGHNTVSWYQQALGQGPQFIFQYYREEENGRGNFPPRFSGLQFPNYSSELNVNALELDDSALYLCASSVDRSYEQYFGPGTRLTVT.

This chain links TRBV29-1 with TRBJ1-1, with D perhaps TRBD1 (6 bases). The CDR3 has 14 residues. Trimming shortened V by 3 bases and J by 5 bases, and 16 bases separated the two germline ends. CDR1 and CDR2 (germline): SQVTM, ANQGSEA. The CDR3 sequence is CSVDEQGLGTEAFF. CDR3 nucleotides: TGCAGCGTTGACGAACAGGGCCTTGGGACTGAAGCTTTCTTT.

The CDR3 spells CASSATGTSGRDTQYF. The CDR3 nucleotides are TGTGCCAGCAGTGCGACCGGGACTAGCGGGAGGGATACGCAGTATTTT. This sequence joins TRBV6-1 and TRBJ2-3; 15 bases fit TRBD2. V shed 4 bases, J shed 6 bases, and the junction held 5 bases outside the gene matches. The CDR3 is made up of 16 amino acids. CDR1 is MNHNS and CDR2 is SASEGT in the germline V gene.

This clone was seen a handful of times. In DNA, the CDR3 is TGTGCCAGTAGTCCAGACAGGGTCACTGAAGCTTTCTTT. It yields the protein CASSPDRVTEAFF. This rearrangement joins TRBV19 to TRBJ1-1, with 7 bases matching TRBD1. The CDR3 sequence is 13 residues long. CDR1 LNHDA and CDR2 SQIVND come from the germline V gene (reference sequence). The V segment lost 5 bases and the J segment 4 bases; nucleotides outside the gene matches: 4.